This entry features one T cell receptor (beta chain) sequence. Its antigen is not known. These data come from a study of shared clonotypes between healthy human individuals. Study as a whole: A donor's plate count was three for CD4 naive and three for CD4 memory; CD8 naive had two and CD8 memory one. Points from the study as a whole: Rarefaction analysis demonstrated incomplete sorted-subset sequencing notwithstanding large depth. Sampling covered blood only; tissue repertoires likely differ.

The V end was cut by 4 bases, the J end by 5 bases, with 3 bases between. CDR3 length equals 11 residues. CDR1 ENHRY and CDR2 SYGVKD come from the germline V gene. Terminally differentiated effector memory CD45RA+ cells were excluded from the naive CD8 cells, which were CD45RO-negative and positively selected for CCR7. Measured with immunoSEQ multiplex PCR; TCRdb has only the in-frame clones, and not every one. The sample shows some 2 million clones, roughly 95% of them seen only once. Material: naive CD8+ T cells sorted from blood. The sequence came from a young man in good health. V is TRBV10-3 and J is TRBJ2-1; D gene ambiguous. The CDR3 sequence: CAISGDNEQFF. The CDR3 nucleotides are TGTGCCATCAGTGGGGACAATGAGCAGTTCTTC.